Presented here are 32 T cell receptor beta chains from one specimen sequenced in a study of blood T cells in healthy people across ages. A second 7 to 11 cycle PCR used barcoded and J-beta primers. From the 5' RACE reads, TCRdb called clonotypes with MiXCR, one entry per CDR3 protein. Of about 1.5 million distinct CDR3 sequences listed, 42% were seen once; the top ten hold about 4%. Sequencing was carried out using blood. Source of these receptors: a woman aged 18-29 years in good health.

CDR3 in amino acids: CSAGAPTPNEQFF. CDR3 bases: TGCAGTGCTGGAGCCCCAACTCCCAATGAGCAGTTCTTC. The chain uses TRBV20-1 and TRBJ2-1; D uncertain. The ends were cut back, 5 bases at V and 6 bases at J, with 14 bases in the middle. The V gene's germline CDR1 is DFQATT and CDR2 SNEGSKA (reference sequence). This CDR3 has 13 amino acids.

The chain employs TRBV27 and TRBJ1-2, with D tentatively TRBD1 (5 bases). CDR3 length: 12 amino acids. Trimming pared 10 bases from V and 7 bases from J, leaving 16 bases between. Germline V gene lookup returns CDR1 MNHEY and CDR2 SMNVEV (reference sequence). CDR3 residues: CAIYDSLRGYTF. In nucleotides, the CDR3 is TGTGCCATCTACGACAGTTTACGTGGCTACACCTTC.

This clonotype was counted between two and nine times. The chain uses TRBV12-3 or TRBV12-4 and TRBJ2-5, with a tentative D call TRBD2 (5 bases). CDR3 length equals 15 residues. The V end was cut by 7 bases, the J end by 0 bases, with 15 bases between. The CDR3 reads CASTSWTSDQETQYF. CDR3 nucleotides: TGTGCCAGCACATCGTGGACTTCCGACCAAGAGACCCAGTACTTC.

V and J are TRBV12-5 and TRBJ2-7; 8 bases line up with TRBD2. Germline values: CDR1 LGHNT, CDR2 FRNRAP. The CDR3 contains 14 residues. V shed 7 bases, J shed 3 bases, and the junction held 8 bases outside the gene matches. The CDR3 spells CASASGLAGYEQYF. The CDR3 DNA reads TGTGCTAGTGCCTCCGGGCTAGCGGGCTACGAGCAGTACTTC.

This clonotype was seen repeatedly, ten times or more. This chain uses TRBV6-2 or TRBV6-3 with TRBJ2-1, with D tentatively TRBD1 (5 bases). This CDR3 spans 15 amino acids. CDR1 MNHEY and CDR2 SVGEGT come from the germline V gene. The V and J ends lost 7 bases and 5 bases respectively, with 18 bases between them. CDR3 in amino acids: CASKTVDRPHNEQFF. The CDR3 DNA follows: TGTGCCAGCAAAACGGTTGACAGACCCCACAATGAGCAGTTCTTC.

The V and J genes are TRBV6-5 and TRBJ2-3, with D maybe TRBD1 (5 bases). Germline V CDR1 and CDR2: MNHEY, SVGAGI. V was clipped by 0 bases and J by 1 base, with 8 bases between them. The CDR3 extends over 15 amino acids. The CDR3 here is CASSYSEQGTDTQYF. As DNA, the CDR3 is TGTGCCAGCAGTTACTCGGAACAGGGCACAGATACGCAGTATTTT.

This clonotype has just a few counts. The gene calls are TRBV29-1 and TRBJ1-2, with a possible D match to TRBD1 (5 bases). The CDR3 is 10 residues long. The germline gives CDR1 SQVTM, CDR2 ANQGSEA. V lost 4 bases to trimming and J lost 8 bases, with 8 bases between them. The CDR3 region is CSVVGEGYTF. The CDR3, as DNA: TGCAGCGTTGTAGGGGAAGGCTACACCTTC.

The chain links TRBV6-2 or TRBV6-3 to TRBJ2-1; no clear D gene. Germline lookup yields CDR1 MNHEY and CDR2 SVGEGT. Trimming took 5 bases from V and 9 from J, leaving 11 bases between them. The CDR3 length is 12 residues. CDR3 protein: CASSDWVGEQFF. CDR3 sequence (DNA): TGTGCCAGCAGTGATTGGGTTGGTGAGCAGTTCTTC.

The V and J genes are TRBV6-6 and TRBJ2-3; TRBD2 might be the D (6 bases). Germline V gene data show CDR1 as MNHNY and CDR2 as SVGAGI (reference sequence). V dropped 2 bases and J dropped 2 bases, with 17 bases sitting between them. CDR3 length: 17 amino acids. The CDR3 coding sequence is TGTGCCAGCAGTTACCTCCTGGGGAGGATTGTCACAGATACGCAGTATTTT. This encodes CASSYLLGRIVTDTQYF.

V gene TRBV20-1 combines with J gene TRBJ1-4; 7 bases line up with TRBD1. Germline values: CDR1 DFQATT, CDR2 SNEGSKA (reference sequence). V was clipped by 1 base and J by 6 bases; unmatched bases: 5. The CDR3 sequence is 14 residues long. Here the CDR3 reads CSARADREYEKLFF. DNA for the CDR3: TGCAGTGCTAGAGCAGACAGGGAGTATGAAAAACTGTTTTTT.

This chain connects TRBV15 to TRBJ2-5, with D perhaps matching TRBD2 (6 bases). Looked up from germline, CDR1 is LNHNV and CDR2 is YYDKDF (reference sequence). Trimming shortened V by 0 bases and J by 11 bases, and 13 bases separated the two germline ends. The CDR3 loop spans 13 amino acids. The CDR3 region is CATSRDTGDEQYF. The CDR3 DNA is TGTGCCACCAGCAGAGATACGGGGGATGAGCAGTACTTC.

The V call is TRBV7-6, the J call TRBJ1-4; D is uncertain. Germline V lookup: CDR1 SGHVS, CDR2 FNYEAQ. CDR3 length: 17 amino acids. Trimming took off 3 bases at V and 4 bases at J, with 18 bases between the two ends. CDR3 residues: CASSFRWERPHNEKLFF. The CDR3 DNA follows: TGTGCCAGCAGCTTTCGGTGGGAGAGGCCTCATAATGAAAAACTGTTTTTT.

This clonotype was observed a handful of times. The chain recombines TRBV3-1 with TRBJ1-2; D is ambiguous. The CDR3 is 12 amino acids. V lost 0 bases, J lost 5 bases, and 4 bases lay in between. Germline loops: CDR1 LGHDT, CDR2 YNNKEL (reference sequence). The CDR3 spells CASSQDWYGYTF. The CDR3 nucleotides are TGTGCCAGCAGCCAAGATTGGTATGGCTACACCTTC.

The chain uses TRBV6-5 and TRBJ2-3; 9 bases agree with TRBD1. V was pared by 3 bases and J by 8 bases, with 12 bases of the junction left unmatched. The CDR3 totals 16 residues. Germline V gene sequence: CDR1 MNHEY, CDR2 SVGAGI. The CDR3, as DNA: TGTGCCAGCAGTTATTCTTGGGGACAGGGAGTAAGTACGCAGTATTTT. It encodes CASSYSWGQGVSTQYF.

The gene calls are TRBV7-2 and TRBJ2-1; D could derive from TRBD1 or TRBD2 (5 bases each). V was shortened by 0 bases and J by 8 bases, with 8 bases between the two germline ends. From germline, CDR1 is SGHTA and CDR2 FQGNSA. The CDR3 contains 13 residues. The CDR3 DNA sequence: TGTGCCAGCAGCTTAGCGAGGGACGATGAGCAGTTCTTC. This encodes CASSLARDDEQFF.

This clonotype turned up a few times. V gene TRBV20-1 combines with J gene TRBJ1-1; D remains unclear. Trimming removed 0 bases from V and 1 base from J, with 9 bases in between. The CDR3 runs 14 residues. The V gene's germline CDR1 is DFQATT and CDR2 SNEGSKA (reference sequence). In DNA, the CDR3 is TGCAGTGCTAGAGAGGTGGGAGCGAACACTGAAGCTTTCTTT. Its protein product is CSAREVGANTEAFF.

This CDR3 is CASSYGGGLYNEQFF. CDR3 sequence (DNA): TGTGCCAGCAGTTACGGCGGGGGGCTCTACAATGAGCAGTTCTTC. This sequence joins TRBV6-2 or TRBV6-3 and TRBJ2-1; 8 bases align to TRBD2. This CDR3 contains 15 residues. Germline CDR1 and CDR2: MNHEY and SVGEGT. V lost 2 bases to trimming and J lost 3 bases; unmatched junction nucleotides: 3.

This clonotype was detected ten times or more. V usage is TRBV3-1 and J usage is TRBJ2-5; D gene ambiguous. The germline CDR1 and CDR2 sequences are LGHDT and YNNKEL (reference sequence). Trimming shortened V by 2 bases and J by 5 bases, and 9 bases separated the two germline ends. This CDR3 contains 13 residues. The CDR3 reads CASSQQRVETQYF. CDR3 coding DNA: TGTGCCAGCAGCCAACAACGGGTGGAGACCCAGTACTTC.

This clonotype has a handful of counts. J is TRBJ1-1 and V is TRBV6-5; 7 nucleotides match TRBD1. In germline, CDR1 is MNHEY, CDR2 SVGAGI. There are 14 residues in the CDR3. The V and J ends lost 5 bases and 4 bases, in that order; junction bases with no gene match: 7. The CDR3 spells CASSTRQGGTEAFF. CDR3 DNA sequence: TGTGCCAGCAGTACGCGACAGGGTGGCACTGAAGCTTTCTTT.

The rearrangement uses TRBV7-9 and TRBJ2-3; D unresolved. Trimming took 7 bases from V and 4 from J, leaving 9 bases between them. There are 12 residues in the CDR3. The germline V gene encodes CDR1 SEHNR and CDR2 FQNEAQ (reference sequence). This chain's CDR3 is CASIISSDTQYF. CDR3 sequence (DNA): TGTGCCAGCATCATAAGCTCAGATACGCAGTATTTT. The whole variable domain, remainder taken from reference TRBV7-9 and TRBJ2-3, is DTGVSQNPRHKITKRGQNVTFRCDPISEHNRLYWYRQTLGQGPEFLTYFQNEAQLEKSRLLSDRFSAERPKGSFSTLEIQRTEQGDSAMYLCASIISSDTQYFGPGTRLTVL.

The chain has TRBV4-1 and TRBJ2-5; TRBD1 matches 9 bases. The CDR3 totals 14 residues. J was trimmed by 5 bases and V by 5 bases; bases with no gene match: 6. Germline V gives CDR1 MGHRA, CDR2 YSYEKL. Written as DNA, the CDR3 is TGCGCCAGCAGCGTCCGGACAGGGGTTGAGACCCAGTACTTC. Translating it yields CASSVRTGVETQYF.

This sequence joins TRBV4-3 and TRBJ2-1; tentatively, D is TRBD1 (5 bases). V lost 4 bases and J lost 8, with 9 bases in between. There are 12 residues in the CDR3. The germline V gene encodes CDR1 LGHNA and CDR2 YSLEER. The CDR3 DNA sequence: TGCGCCAGCAGCCCTGGACAACATGAGCAGTTCTTC. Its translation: CASSPGQHEQFF.

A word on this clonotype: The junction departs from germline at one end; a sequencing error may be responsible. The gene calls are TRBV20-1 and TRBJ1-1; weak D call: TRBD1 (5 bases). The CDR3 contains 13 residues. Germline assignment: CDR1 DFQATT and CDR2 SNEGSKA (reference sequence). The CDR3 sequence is CSAGEDSYTEAFF. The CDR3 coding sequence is TGCAGTGCTGGAGAAGACAGCTACACTGAAGCTTTCTTT.

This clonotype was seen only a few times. CDR3 nucleotides: TGTGCCAGCAGCCGTACGGGTCGGGGGCGCTCTGGAAACACCATATATTTT. Translating it yields CASSRTGRGRSGNTIYF. The chain is built from TRBV7-9 and TRBJ1-3; TRBD1 might be the D (6 bases). Trimming removed 5 bases from V and 0 bases from J, with 17 bases in between. The CDR3 has 17 amino acids. Germline V gene data show CDR1 as SEHNR and CDR2 as FQNEAQ (reference sequence).

CDR3 sequence: CASSKSRGYEQYF. CDR3 DNA sequence: TGTGCCAGCAGCAAGTCTAGGGGCTACGAGCAGTACTTC. This sequence joins TRBV21-1 and TRBJ2-7; TRBD1, the table's D call, was not compared with the DNA. TRBV21-1 is marked as a pseudogene. CDR3 size: 13 residues.

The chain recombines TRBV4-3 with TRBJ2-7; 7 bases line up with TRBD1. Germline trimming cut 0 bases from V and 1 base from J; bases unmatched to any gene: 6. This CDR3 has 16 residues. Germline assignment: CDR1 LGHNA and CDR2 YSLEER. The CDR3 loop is CASSQDWTGTSYEQYF. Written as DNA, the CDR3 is TGCGCCAGCAGCCAAGATTGGACAGGTACTTCCTACGAGCAGTACTTC.

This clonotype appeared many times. CDR3 in DNA: TGTGCCATCAGTGAATGGGAGTCTTCGCAGTTCTTC. Translation: CAISEWESSQFF. The V gene is TRBV10-3, the J gene TRBJ2-1, with a possible D match to TRBD2 (5 bases). The CDR3 covers 12 residues. Trimming took 3 bases from V and 12 from J, leaving 12 bases between them. Germline V lookup: CDR1 ENHRY, CDR2 SYGVKD.

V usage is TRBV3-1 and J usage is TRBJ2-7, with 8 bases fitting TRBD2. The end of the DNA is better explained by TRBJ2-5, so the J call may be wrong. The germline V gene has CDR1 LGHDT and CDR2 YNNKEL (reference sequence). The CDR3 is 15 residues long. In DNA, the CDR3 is TGTGCCAGCAGCCACGAGCGGGAGTATCAAGAGACCCAGTACTTC. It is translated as CASSHEREYQETQYF.

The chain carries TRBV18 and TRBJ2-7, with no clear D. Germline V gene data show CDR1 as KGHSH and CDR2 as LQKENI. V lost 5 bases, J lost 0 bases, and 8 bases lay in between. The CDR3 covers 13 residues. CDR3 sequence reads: CASSNDISYEQYF. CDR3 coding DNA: TGTGCCAGCTCAAACGACATCTCCTACGAGCAGTACTTC.

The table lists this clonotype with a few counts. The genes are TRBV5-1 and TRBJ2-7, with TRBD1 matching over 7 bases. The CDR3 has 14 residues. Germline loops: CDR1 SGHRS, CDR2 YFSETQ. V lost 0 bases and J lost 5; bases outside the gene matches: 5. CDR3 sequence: CASSLDRGVDEQYF. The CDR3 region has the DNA TGCGCCAGCAGCTTGGACAGGGGCGTCGACGAGCAGTACTTC.

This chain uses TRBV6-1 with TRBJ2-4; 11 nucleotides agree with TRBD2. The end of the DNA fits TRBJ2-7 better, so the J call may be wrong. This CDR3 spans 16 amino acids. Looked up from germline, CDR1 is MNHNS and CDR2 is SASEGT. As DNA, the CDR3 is TGTGCCAGCAGCGAACCTAGCGGGAGGAAAACCTACGAGCAGTACTTC. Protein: CASSEPSGRKTYEQYF.

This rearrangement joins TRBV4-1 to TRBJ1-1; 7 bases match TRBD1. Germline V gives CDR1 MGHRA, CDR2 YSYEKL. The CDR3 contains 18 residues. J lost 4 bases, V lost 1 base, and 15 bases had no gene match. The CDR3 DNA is TGCGCCAGCAGCCAAGTTAGGGGGCGAAAGGGAAGGACCACTGAAGCTTTCTTT. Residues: CASSQVRGRKGRTTEAFF.